This entry features one T cell receptor beta chain sequence. There is no known antigen for this receptor. The data derive from a study of alternative splicing in chronic myeloid leukemia remission (dated by TCRdb to between 2020 and 2021). In the study overall: Remission specimens from the trials were collected at major or complete molecular response, at 12 or 24 months of TKI therapy. Total RNA was extracted with Trizol from peripheral blood mononuclear cells of diagnosis, remission and control samples. The diagnostic specimens from the trials consisted of total leukocytes from peripheral blood collected in EDTA. Peripheral blood from chronic-phase CML patients at diagnosis and remission was profiled by RNA sequencing and compared with healthy donors. Several diagnostic specimens, together with matched remission specimens, were obtained from the RESIST (imatinib), ENESTxtnd (nilotinib) and PINNACLE (nilotinib plus pegylated interferon) trials. Nine CML samples, seven diagnostic and two matched remission, came from the French Persistem study. The female/male split was 11/5 for diagnosis samples, 8/3 for remission samples and 2/4 for controls. Median ages were 54 years at diagnosis, under 60 at remission and less than 40 for healthy controls. Overall results and qualifications from the work: Blood cell composition varied strongly between timepoints, moving from enrichment of myeloid progenitors at diagnosis to enrichment of mature lymphoid cells at remission. At remission, blood cell composition was found to be reconfigured to resemble that of lymphoid cell-enriched normal controls.

The time point label of this sample denotes: major or complete molecular response after front-line TKI therapy. About 15 CML patients made up the patient cohort, and matched post-remission samples were retrieved for a subset of those patients. The germline V gene gives CDR1 as MDHEN and CDR2 as SYDVKM. The CDR3 covers 15 residues, taking in both the cysteine and the phenylalanine. DNA for this receptor is not on file. The receptor library was made with bulk RNA-seq. The TruSeq Stranded RNA sample prep kit was used to generate libraries of poly-A-enriched mRNA from an input of 0.85 to 1 ug total RNA. Paired-end sequencing was performed on a HiSeq 2500, with each sample sequenced in triplicate. A read length of 125 nucleotides per mate was used for RNA-seq. In the original analysis: Reads were trimmed and aligned to hg38 with STAR v2.7, with quality control by FASTQC, RSeQC and multiqc. Salmon 0.14.1 was used to quantify gene expression levels as transcripts per million (TPM). The results of principal component analysis suggested that neither trial, library batch, sequencing batch, treatment regimen nor sex drove the transcriptomic profiles. Reprocessed by TCRdb, the reads give a single entry per CDR3 protein sequence, without DNA. TCRdb, rather than the study authors, made the V and J calls. The sample yields 500 or so distinct CDR3 sequences; less than 97% were counted once. About 8.7% of the sample is held by the ten biggest clonotypes.

The chain is encoded by TRBV28 joined to TRBJ2-7; TCRdb selects TRBD2, and the lack of DNA leaves this call unchecked. The specimen comprised PBMCs or total blood leukocytes (not recorded which), sampled during remission. This clonotype originated in an adult with chronic myeloid leukemia. CDR3 loop: CASSPALAGAYEQYF.